This T cell receptor (beta chain) was observed in a study of cytomegalovirus exposure and HLA in healthy donors. The PCR ran on 60 Vbeta and 13 Jbeta primers. Profiled with immunoSEQ multiplex PCR; TCRdb holds only in-frame clones, not every one. The sample lists approximately 190,000 clones, 75% to 90% occurring once. CDR1 MGHRA and CDR2 YSYEKL come from the germline V gene. The ends lost 1 base at V and 4 bases at J; junction bases unmatched: 5. The CDR3 contains 15 residues. The receptor was isolated from a boy aged 2 to 9 in good health and CMV-seronegative. The sample was PBMCs. This chain uses TRBV4-1 with TRBJ1-2; 8 bases fit TRBD1. The CDR3 is CASSQARDRGYGYTF. For the CDR3, the DNA is TGCGCCAGCAGCCAAGCCCGTGACAGGGGCTATGGCTACACCTTC.